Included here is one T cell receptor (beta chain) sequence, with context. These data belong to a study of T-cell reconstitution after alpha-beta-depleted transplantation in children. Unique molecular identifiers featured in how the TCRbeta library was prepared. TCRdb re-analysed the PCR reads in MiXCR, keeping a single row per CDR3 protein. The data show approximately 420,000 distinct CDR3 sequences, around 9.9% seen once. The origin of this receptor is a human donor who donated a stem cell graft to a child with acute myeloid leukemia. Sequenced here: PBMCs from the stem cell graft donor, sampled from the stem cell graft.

The CDR3 DNA reads as TGTGCCAGCATTGGGACTAGCGGGAGAAATGAGCAGTTCTTC. Amino acids: CASIGTSGRNEQFF. V is TRBV25-1 and J is TRBJ2-1; TRBD2 agrees at 14 bases. Germline loops: CDR1 MGHDK, CDR2 SYGVNS. V lost 7 bases, J lost 7 bases, and 3 bases stayed unmatched. This CDR3 comprises 14 residues.